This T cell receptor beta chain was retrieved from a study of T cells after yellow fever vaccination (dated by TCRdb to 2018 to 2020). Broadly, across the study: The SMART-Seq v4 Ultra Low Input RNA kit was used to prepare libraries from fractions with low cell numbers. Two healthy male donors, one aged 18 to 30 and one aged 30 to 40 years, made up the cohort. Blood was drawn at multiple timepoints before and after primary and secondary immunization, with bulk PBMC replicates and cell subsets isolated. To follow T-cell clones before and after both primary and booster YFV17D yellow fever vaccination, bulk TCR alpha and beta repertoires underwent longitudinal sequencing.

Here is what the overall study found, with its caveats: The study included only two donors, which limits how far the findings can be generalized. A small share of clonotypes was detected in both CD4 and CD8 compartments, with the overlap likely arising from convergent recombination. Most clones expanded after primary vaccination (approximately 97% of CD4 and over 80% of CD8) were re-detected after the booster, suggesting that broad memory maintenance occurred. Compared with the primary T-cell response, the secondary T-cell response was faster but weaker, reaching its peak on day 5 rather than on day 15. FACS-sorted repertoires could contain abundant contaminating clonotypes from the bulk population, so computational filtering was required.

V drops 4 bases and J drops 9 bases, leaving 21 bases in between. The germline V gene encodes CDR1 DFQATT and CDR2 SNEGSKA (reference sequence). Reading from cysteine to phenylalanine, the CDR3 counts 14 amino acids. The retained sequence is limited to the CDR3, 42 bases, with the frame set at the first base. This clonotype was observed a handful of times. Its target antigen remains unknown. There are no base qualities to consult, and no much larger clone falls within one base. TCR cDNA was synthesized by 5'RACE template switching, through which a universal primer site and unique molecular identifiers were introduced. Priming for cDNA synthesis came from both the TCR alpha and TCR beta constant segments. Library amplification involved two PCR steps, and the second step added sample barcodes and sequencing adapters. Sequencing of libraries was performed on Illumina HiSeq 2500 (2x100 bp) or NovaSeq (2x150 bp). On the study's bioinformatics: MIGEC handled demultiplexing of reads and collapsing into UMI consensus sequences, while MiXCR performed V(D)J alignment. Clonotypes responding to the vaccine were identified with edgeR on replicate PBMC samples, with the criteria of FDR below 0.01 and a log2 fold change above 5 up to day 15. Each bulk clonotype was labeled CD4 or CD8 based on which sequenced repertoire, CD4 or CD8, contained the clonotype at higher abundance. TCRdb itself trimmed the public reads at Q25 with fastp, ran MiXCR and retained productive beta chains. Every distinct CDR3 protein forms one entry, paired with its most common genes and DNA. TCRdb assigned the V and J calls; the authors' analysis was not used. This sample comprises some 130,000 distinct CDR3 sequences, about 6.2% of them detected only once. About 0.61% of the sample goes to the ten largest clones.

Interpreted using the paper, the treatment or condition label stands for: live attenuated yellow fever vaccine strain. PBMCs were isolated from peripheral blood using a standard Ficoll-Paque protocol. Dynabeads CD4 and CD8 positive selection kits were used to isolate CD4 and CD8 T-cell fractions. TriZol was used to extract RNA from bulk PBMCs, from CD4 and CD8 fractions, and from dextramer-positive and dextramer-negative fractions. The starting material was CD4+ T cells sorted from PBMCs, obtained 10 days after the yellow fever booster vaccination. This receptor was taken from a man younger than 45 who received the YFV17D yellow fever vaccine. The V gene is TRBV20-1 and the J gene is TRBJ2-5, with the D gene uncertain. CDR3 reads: CSAITPPPPLAQYF. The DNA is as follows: TGCAGTGCTATTACCCCTCCCCCCCCTTTGGCCCAGTACTTC.